This T cell receptor (beta chain) was sequenced in a study of blood T cell repertoires in COVID-19. The length of the CDR3 is 14 residues. Methods used by the authors: It was from reference gene primer amplification that nucleated cell counts were estimated. Sequenced by immunoSEQ multiplex PCR; TCRdb stores in-frame clones only, minus some. V and J calls and clone size are copied from that table; D and trimming were computed from the DNA. The table shows some 260,000 clones, with around 89% occurring only once. This clonotype was obtained from a middle-aged woman who had recovered from COVID-19. Sequencing was performed on peripheral blood. The gene calls are TRBV21-1 and TRBJ2-5; the DNA was not used to check the table's D call, TRBD1. TRBV21-1 is labeled a pseudogene. CDR3 sequence (DNA): TGTGCCAGCAGCAACCAGGGCCACCAAGAGACCCAGTACTTC. This codes for CASSNQGHQETQYF.